This T cell receptor beta chain was recorded in a study of CD8 T cells in Susac syndrome (dated by TCRdb to between 2019 and 2020). With regard to the full study: Repertoire sequencing was used to test whether CD8+ T cell activation and differentiation in Susac syndrome was antigen driven. What the research found in general, with its limitations: The TCR sequencing and HLA analysis was acknowledged to have included a relatively small number of individuals.

RNA was extracted using the RNeasy kit, and roughly 0.45 to 1 ug of the RNA was reverse transcribed with random hexamers. The immunoSEQ multiplex PCR assay, covering 54 Vbeta and 13 Jbeta segments, was used to amplify TCR beta CDR3 regions. PCR amplification bias was corrected by using a synthetic template baseline for primer optimization and computational correction. As for the original processing: Reads were annotated to V, D and J genes per IMGT and analyzed with immunoSEQ Analyzer, keeping only productive sequences. Clonality was calculated as one minus the Shannon entropy normalized by log2 of the number of productive unique sequences. For each patient and control, public and private clones were evaluated among the 100 most prevalent clones. Susac-specific clones were defined as absent from healthy and MS cohorts, roughly 1,100 published viral clones and other ImmuneACCESS disease sequences. Through fastp at Q25 and MiXCR, TCRdb rebuilt clones from the public reads, retaining in-frame beta chains. Identical CDR3 protein sequences are pooled into one entry, listed with their most common genes and DNA. It is TCRdb's table, rather than the study itself, that gives the V and J calls and clone size. The sample includes around 130,000 distinct CDR3 sequences, with approximately 94% observed a single time. About 0.12% of the sample comes from the top ten.

On this clonotype: The target of this receptor is not known. Base-call qualities are not available, and no considerably larger clone is one nucleotide away.

Peripheral blood CD8+ and CD4+ T cells from healthy donors, Susac syndrome patients and multiple sclerosis patients were profiled by high-throughput TCR beta sequencing. Multiple sclerosis controls were treatment-naive patients with stable or active relapsing-remitting disease fulfilling revised McDonald criteria. Bulk CD8+ and CD4+ T cells were purified magnetically by negative isolation, whereas CD8+ TEMRA cells were enriched by FACS. Blood was drawn into EDTA tubes, processed within 24 hours, and PBMCs were isolated by density gradient centrifugation. PBMCs destined for TCR sequencing were cryopreserved in liquid nitrogen and later thawed in a 37 °C water bath. The sorted or isolated CD4+, CD8+ and CD8+ TEMRA cells reached a purity of at least 90%. The cysteine opens and the phenylalanine closes a CDR3 of 13 amino acids. Left in the record is the CDR3 DNA by itself, 39 bases read in frame from the first base. The germline V gene (reference sequence) sets CDR1 to DFQATT and CDR2 to SNEGSKA. Between the V and J ends, shortened by 2 bases and 1 base respectively, the junction contains 9 bases.

Recombination joined TRBV20-1 with TRBJ2-7; the D gene is perhaps TRBD2, from 5 matching bases. Specimen: CD4+ T cells from PBMCs. The receptor was derived from a human donor with multiple sclerosis. The bases are TGCAGTGCTAGAAAAGGGAGTTCCTACGAGCAGTACTTC. Its protein is CSARKGSSYEQYF.